Presented here are 24 T cell receptor beta chains from one specimen sequenced in a study of Graves' ophthalmopathy and Graves' hyperthyroidism (dated by TCRdb to 2016 to 2018). These reads were obtained on an Illumina HiSeq 2000. For repertoire sequencing, TCR beta CDR3 regions were amplified from RNA transcripts. A first-round RT-PCR used HTBI primers with the Qiagen OneStep RT-PCR kit, followed by a second-round multiplex PCR, size selection and purification. The public reads were run again by TCRdb, first through fastp at Q25 and then through MiXCR, and only productive beta chains were kept. CDR3 protein duplicates are merged, each entry listing the most common genes and DNA. In all, the sample holds 650,000 to 900,000 distinct CDR3 sequences, and about 44% of those were seen once. The top ten hold 40% to 45% of the sample. Sequencing was done on a sample of peripheral blood. The receptors stem from an adult man with Graves' ophthalmopathy.

The rearrangement links TRBV15 to TRBJ2-7, with 8 bases identical to TRBD1. The J segment lost 6 bases and the V segment lost 3 bases, leaving 4 bases of the junction unmatched. The germline V gene has CDR1 LNHNV and CDR2 YYDKDF (reference sequence). This CDR3 is 13 amino acids long. CDR3 nucleotides: TGTGCCACCAGCAGCCCCGGACAGGGCGAGCAGTACTTC. Protein: CATSSPGQGEQYF. Full variable domain (rest looked up from reference TRBV15 and TRBJ2-7): DAMVIQNPRYQVTQFGKPVTLSCSQTLNHNVMYWYQQKSSQAPKLLFHYYDKDFNNEADTPDNFQSRRPNTSFCFLDIRSPGLGDTAMYLCATSSPGQGEQYFGPGTRLTVT.

This chain uses TRBV19 with TRBJ1-2; unclear D gene. The CDR3 runs to 14 residues. The germline CDR1 and CDR2 sequences are LNHDA and SQIVND (reference sequence). The V end was cut by 6 bases, the J end by 2 bases, with 13 bases between. The CDR3 is CASSIAALNYGYTF. In DNA, the CDR3 is TGTGCCAGTAGCATTGCTGCCCTAAACTATGGCTACACCTTC.

As concerns this clonotype: One end of the junction is discordant with germline, which a read error may explain. The chain recombines TRBV20-1 with TRBJ2-5; TRBD2 matches at 8 bases. The germline V gene has CDR1 DFQATT and CDR2 SNEGSKA (reference sequence). The CDR3 loop spans 15 amino acids. The CDR3 DNA sequence: TGCAGTGCTAGACCCAGAGCGGGGGACCAAGAGGCCCAGTACTTC. This gives the protein CSARPRAGDQEAQYF.

This clonotype came up many times. The chain couples TRBV7-9 to TRBJ2-7; D perhaps matches TRBD1 (5 bases). Trimming pared 1 base from V and 5 bases from J, leaving 9 bases between. The CDR3 has 13 amino acids. Germline-derived CDR1 and CDR2 are SEHNR and FQNEAQ (reference sequence). As DNA, the CDR3 is TGTGCCAGCAGCTTAGGCGCAGGGAACGAGCAGTACTTC. This sequence encodes CASSLGAGNEQYF. Full variable domain (outside the CDR3, taken from reference TRBV7-9 and TRBJ2-7): DTGVSQNPRHKITKRGQNVTFRCDPISEHNRLYWYRQTLGQGPEFLTYFQNEAQLEKSRLLSDRFSAERPKGSFSTLEIQRTEQGDSAMYLCASSLGAGNEQYFGPGTRLTVT.

This clonotype appeared many times. This chain links TRBV7-9 with TRBJ2-2, with D maybe TRBD2 (5 bases). The V end lost 2 bases, the J end lost 0 bases, and 7 bases lay between the germline ends. The CDR3 is made up of 15 amino acids. Germline assignment: CDR1 SEHNR and CDR2 FQNEAQ (reference sequence). CDR3 nucleotides: TGTGCCAGCAGCTTATCGGGATCGAACACCGGGGAGCTGTTTTTT. This encodes CASSLSGSNTGELFF.

This clonotype was seen a few times. The chain joins TRBV2 to TRBJ1-4; TRBD1 agrees at 7 bases. V gave up 6 bases and J gave up 6 bases; unmatched junction bases: 4. This CDR3 region has 13 residues. Germline CDR1 is SNHLY and CDR2 is FYNNEI. The CDR3 coding sequence is TGTGCCAGCAGGGGGGGGACAGATGAAAAACTGTTTTTT. As protein: CASRGGTDEKLFF.

The V call is TRBV28, the J call TRBJ1-2; TRBD1 matches 7 bases. Germline V gene sequence: CDR1 MDHEN, CDR2 SYDVKM. After removal of 1 base from V and 8 bases from J, the junction contained 4 bases not matched to a gene. The CDR3 spans 13 residues. CDR3 region: CASSLSTGKGYTF. The CDR3 coding sequence is TGTGCCAGCAGTTTATCGACAGGGAAGGGCTACACCTTC.

This chain connects TRBV10-3 to TRBJ1-2; TRBD1 is a possible D gene (6 bases). The length of the CDR3 is 13 residues. Trimming stripped 4 bases from V and 7 bases from J, with 13 bases between. From germline, CDR1 is ENHRY and CDR2 SYGVKD. CDR3 region: CAISGTGLGGYTF. In DNA form, the CDR3 reads TGTGCCATCAGTGGAACAGGGCTTGGTGGCTACACCTTC.

The gene calls are TRBV2 and TRBJ2-7; 8 nucleotides line up with TRBD1. This CDR3 comprises 14 residues. Losses at the gene ends were 8 bases for V and 3 bases for J; bases not matched to a gene: 9. Germline V gene data show CDR1 as SNHLY and CDR2 as FYNNEI. As DNA, the CDR3 is TGTGCCAGCGCCCGGGACAGGCCCATCTACGAGCAGTACTTC. Translation gives CASARDRPIYEQYF.

CDR3 in amino acids: CASSPRPGLDYEQYF. CDR3 nucleotide sequence: TGCGCCAGCTCACCACGGCCAGGGCTCGACTACGAGCAGTACTTC. The rearrangement uses TRBV5-1 and TRBJ2-7, with D possibly TRBD1 on 5 matching bases. Trimming removed 7 bases from V and 3 bases from J, with 20 bases in between. CDR1 is SGHRS and CDR2 is YFSETQ in the germline V gene. The CDR3 has 15 amino acids. Variable domain in full (rest from reference TRBV5-1 and TRBJ2-7): KAGVTQTPRYLIKTRGQQVTLSCSPISGHRSVSWYQQTPGQGLQFLFEYFSETQRNKGNFPGRFSGRQFSNSRSEMNVSTLELGDSALYLCASSPRPGLDYEQYFGPGTRLTVT.

The sample holds many counts of this clonotype. The gene calls are TRBV5-6 and TRBJ2-7; no clear D gene. The germline V gene encodes CDR1 SGHDT and CDR2 YYEEEE. Deletions cut 1 base from V and 3 bases from J, with 8 bases between. There are 13 residues in the CDR3. CDR3 sequence reads: CASSLYRHYEQYF. The CDR3 nucleotides are TGTGCCAGCAGCTTGTACAGACACTACGAGCAGTACTTC.

The chain combines TRBV20-1 with TRBJ1-2, with a weak D call TRBD1 (6 bases). The ends were cut back, 6 bases at V and 1 base at J, with 18 bases in the middle. The CDR3 spans 15 residues. Germline V lookup: CDR1 DFQATT, CDR2 SNEGSKA (reference sequence). DNA of the CDR3: TGCAGTGCCCCCACAACACAGGGAGGTAACTATGGCTACACCTTC. It specifies CSAPTTQGGNYGYTF.

The sample holds many counts of this clonotype. J is TRBJ1-2 and V is TRBV2; D ambiguous. V lost 7 bases and J 7 bases, leaving 13 bases between the germline ends. The germline CDR1 and CDR2 sequences are SNHLY and FYNNEI. The CDR3 is 12 residues long. CDR3: CASTPVGSGYTF. The DNA of the CDR3 is TGTGCCAGCACCCCGGTCGGATCTGGCTACACCTTC.

In its sample, this clonotype was seen many times. CDR3 coding DNA: TGCAGCGTTTATCGACTTGGGGCCAACGTCCTGACTTTC. Translating gives CSVYRLGANVLTF. V and J are TRBV29-1 and TRBJ2-6; D not resolved. Germline lookup yields CDR1 SQVTM and CDR2 ANQGSEA. V was shortened by 5 bases and J by 3 bases, with 8 bases between the two germline ends. The CDR3 runs to 13 residues.

This clonotype was counted only a few times. A much larger clone lies a single base off, so this may be a read error. V gene TRBV10-2 combines with J gene TRBJ2-3; D unresolved. The V end was cut by 4 bases, the J end by 2 bases, with 4 bases between. Per the germline V gene, CDR1 is WSHSY and CDR2 is SAAADI. There are 12 residues in the CDR3. As DNA, the CDR3 is TGCGCCAGCAGTGGGTACACAGATACGCAGTATTTT. Its protein product is CASSGYTDTQYF.

This chain joins TRBV2 and TRBJ1-2, with TRBD1 identical over 7 bases. V gave up 6 bases and J gave up 7 bases; unmatched junction bases: 8. The length of the CDR3 is 13 residues. Germline V gene sequence: CDR1 SNHLY, CDR2 FYNNEI. The CDR3 sequence: CASSQTGVGGYTF. The CDR3 region has the DNA TGTGCCAGCAGCCAAACAGGGGTAGGTGGCTACACCTTC. The complete variable domain, with remaining parts taken from reference TRBV2 and TRBJ1-2, reads EPEVTQTPSHQVTQMGQEVILRCVPISNHLYFYWYRQILGQKVEFLVSFYNNEISEKSEIFDDQFSVERPDGSNFTLKIRSTKLEDSAMYFCASSQTGVGGYTFGSGTRLTVV.

This clonotype was seen many times. This chain links TRBV10-3 with TRBJ2-7; TRBD1 agrees at 9 bases. With V trimmed by 4 bases and J by 5 bases, 9 bases remained unmatched. This CDR3 contains 15 residues. Germline V lookup: CDR1 ENHRY, CDR2 SYGVKD. This chain's CDR3 is CAISAQTGTGNEQYF. The CDR3 region has the DNA TGTGCCATCAGTGCCCAGACCGGGACAGGGAACGAGCAGTACTTC.

A note on this clonotype: A read error may account for a junction end that differs from germline. V is TRBV7-9 and J is TRBJ1-1, with TRBD1 matching over 8 bases. Germline V gene sequence: CDR1 SEHNR, CDR2 FQNEAQ (reference sequence). The CDR3 is 14 amino acids. CDR3 DNA sequence: TGTGCCAGCAGCATCTCAGGGGGCAACACTAAAGCTTTCTTT. It codes for CASSISGGNTKAFF. The full variable domain, with the rest looked up from reference TRBV7-9 and TRBJ1-1, is DTGVSQNPRHKITKRGQNVTFRCDPISEHNRLYWYRQTLGQGPEFLTYFQNEAQLEKSRLLSDRFSAERPKGSFSTLEIQRTEQGDSAMYLCASSISGGNTKAFFGQGTRLTVV.

This sequence joins TRBV13 and TRBJ2-6, with D hard to call. The germline V gene encodes CDR1 PRHDT and CDR2 FYEKMQ (reference sequence). The CDR3 runs 18 residues. The V gene lost 1 base and the J gene lost 1 base, with 14 bases spanning the gap. The DNA for the CDR3 is TGTGCCAGCAGCTTAGAGGGCAGAGTTACATCTGGGGCCAACGTCCTGACTTTC. Encoded protein: CASSLEGRVTSGANVLTF. The variable domain in full, with the rest retrieved from reference TRBV13 and TRBJ2-6, is AAGVIQSPRHLIKEKRETATLKCYPIPRHDTVYWYQQGPGQDPQFLISFYEKMQSDKGSIPDRFSAQQFSDYHSELNMSSLELGDSALYFCASSLEGRVTSGANVLTFGAGSRLTVL.

This clonotype was picked up a small number of times. This chain connects TRBV10-3 to TRBJ1-1; 7 bases line up with TRBD1. Germline CDR1 is ENHRY and CDR2 is SYGVKD. V lost 10 bases, J lost 3 bases, and 11 bases stayed unmatched. The length of the CDR3 is 14 residues. CDR3 loop: CASTLGTADTEAFF. CDR3 coding DNA: TGTGCCAGCACCCTTGGGACAGCCGACACTGAAGCTTTCTTT.

The chain has TRBV6-5 and TRBJ2-2; tentatively, D is TRBD2 (5 bases). This CDR3 contains 13 residues. Trimming removed 1 base at V and 10 bases at J, with 10 bases between. Per the germline V gene, CDR1 is MNHEY and CDR2 is SVGAGI. CDR3 in DNA: TGTGCCAGCAGTTACTTCGGGGTAGAGGAGCTGTTTTTT. Translating it yields CASSYFGVEELFF.

This clonotype occurred a few times. A junction end diverges from the germline sequence, so it may reflect a read error. V gene TRBV7-9 combines with J gene TRBJ2-7; 15 nucleotides match TRBD2. Germline V gene sequence: CDR1 SEHNR, CDR2 FQNEAQ (reference sequence). The CDR3 has 16 residues. CDR3 residues: CASSRGLAGGGYEQYF. In DNA, the CDR3 is TGCGCCAGCAGCAGGGGACTAGCGGGAGGAGGATACGAGCAGTACTTC. Full variable domain (remainder filled in from reference TRBV7-9 and TRBJ2-7): DTGVSQNPRHKITKRGQNVTFRCDPISEHNRLYWYRQTLGQGPEFLTYFQNEAQLEKSRLLSDRFSAERPKGSFSTLEIQRTEQGDSAMYLCASSRGLAGGGYEQYFGPGTRLTVT.

The sample holds many counts of this clonotype. This chain links TRBV9 with TRBJ1-4, with 7 bases matching TRBD1. This CDR3 has 14 residues. The germline V gene encodes CDR1 SGDLS and CDR2 YYNGEE. After removal of 4 bases from V and 7 bases from J, the junction contained 7 bases not matched to a gene. CDR3 amino acids: CASSIEDRSEKLFF. The DNA of the CDR3 is TGTGCCAGCAGCATCGAGGACAGGTCTGAAAAACTGTTTTTT.

The chain is built from TRBV25-1 and TRBJ2-2; possible D gene TRBD2, 7 bases. This CDR3 has 15 residues. V lost 5 bases, J lost 7 bases, and 17 bases lay in between. Germline CDR1 reads MGHDK; CDR2 reads SYGVNS. CDR3 in DNA: TGTGCCAGCAGTTTGGTGCGGGGGCAAGGCGGGGAGCTGTTTTTT. Amino acid sequence: CASSLVRGQGGELFF.